This passage covers 19 T cell receptor beta chains from one sample sequenced in a study of T cell repertoires in cytomegalovirus infection. TCRdb passed the reads through MiXCR, listing each CDR3 protein once. The sample yields roughly 230,000 distinct CDR3 sequences, roughly 22% seen once. The specimen was CD8+ T cells from PBMCs. The receptors come from a human donor in good health (CMV status not recorded). Some clones in this sample may be carry-over from other donors' samples.

This clonotype came up a few times. The chain carries TRBV2 and TRBJ2-6; no definite D call. The CDR3 runs to 19 residues. Germline values: CDR1 SNHLY, CDR2 FYNNEI. Trimming stripped 0 bases from V and 0 bases from J, with 15 bases between. The DNA for the CDR3 is TGTGCCAGCAGTGAAGCTCTATCGGCGGTTAGCTCTGGGGCCAACGTCCTGACTTTC. Translation: CASSEALSAVSSGANVLTF. Full variable domain (remainder filled in from reference TRBV2 and TRBJ2-6): EPEVTQTPSHQVTQMGQEVILRCVPISNHLYFYWYRQILGQKVEFLVSFYNNEISEKSEIFDDQFSVERPDGSNFTLKIRSTKLEDSAMYFCASSEALSAVSSGANVLTFGAGSRLTVL.

This sequence joins TRBV20-1 and TRBJ1-4; possibly TRBD1 for D (5 bases). Trimming cost V 6 bases and J 14 bases, with 22 bases left between them. The CDR3 has 13 residues. CDR1 is DFQATT, CDR2 SNEGSKA, per germline (reference sequence). The CDR3 region is CSARDPSSVGLFF. The CDR3 nucleotides read TGCAGTGCAAGGGACCCTAGTTCCGTTGGGCTGTTTTTT.

The genes are TRBV20-1 and TRBJ2-5; 15 positions agree with TRBD2. The CDR3 has 15 residues. CDR1 and CDR2 from the germline V gene are DFQATT and SNEGSKA (reference sequence). Trimming cost V 4 bases and J 5 bases; bases outside gene matches: 5. In DNA, the CDR3 is TGCAGTGCTACAGGACTAGCGGGGGGGCTGGAGACCCAGTACTTC. Translated: CSATGLAGGLETQYF.

J is TRBJ2-1 and V is TRBV28, with no clear D. Deletions cut 5 bases from V and 2 bases from J, with 16 bases between. CDR3 length: 16 residues. Germline V gene lookup returns CDR1 MDHEN and CDR2 SYDVKM. Here the CDR3 DNA reads TGTGCCAGCAGTCAACAACACCTCTTTACCTACAATGAGCAGTTCTTC. It yields the protein CASSQQHLFTYNEQFF. Drawing the rest from reference TRBV28 and TRBJ2-1, the complete variable domain is DVKVTQSSRYLVKRTGEKVFLECVQDMDHENMFWYRQDPGLGLRLIYFSYDVKMKEKGDIPEGYSVSREKKERFSLILESASTNQTSMYLCASSQQHLFTYNEQFFGPGTRLTVL.

This clonotype occurred a few times. The chain recombines TRBV14 with TRBJ2-2; the match to TRBD2 covers 9 bases. Germline trimming cut 1 base from V and 4 bases from J; bases unmatched to any gene: 1. Looked up from germline, CDR1 is SGHDN and CDR2 is FVKESK. The CDR3 runs to 15 residues. CDR3 sequence: CASSQVSGSTGELFF. CDR3 in DNA: TGTGCCAGCAGCCAAGTTAGCGGGAGCACCGGGGAGCTGTTTTTT.

J is TRBJ1-1 and V is TRBV27; 8 nucleotides agree with TRBD1. The CDR3 spans 15 residues. The ends lost 5 bases at V and 0 bases at J; junction bases unmatched: 5. CDR1 is MNHEY and CDR2 is SMNVEV in the germline V gene (reference sequence). The CDR3 loop is CASSPRTGLNTEAFF. The CDR3 DNA follows: TGTGCCAGCAGTCCTCGGACAGGGCTGAACACTGAAGCTTTCTTT.

The rearrangement links TRBV2 to TRBJ2-7; tentative D call: TRBD2 (5 bases). The CDR3 runs 11 residues. CDR1 is SNHLY, CDR2 FYNNEI, per germline. The V and J ends lost 11 bases and 5 bases respectively, with 13 bases between them. CDR3 nucleotides: TGTGCCTCTACGAGGGATCACGAGCAGTACTTC. Protein sequence: CASTRDHEQYF.

This clonotype has ten or more counts. CDR3 loop: CASSPDRGRYEQYF. The CDR3, as DNA: TGTGCCAGCAGCCCGGACAGGGGTAGGTACGAGCAGTACTTC. The chain combines TRBV7-2 with TRBJ2-7; 9 bases align to TRBD1. The V segment lost 5 bases and the J segment 4 bases; nucleotides outside the gene matches: 6. This CDR3 is 14 amino acids long. The germline CDR1 and CDR2 sequences are SGHTA and FQGNSA.

The chain carries TRBV19 and TRBJ1-5; 10 bases map to TRBD1. V dropped 7 bases and J dropped 5; count of bases not matched to a gene: 5. Germline CDR1 reads LNHDA; CDR2 reads SQIVND (reference sequence). CDR3 length: 14 amino acids. CDR3 in DNA: TGTGCCAGTATTGCGACAGGGGGCTATCAGCCCCAGCATTTT. It is translated as CASIATGGYQPQHF.

This clonotype was counted a few times. The chain is built from TRBV7-9 and TRBJ2-1, with 8 bases aligning to TRBD2. Germline V gene data show CDR1 as SEHNR and CDR2 as FQNEAQ (reference sequence). The CDR3 spans 16 residues. V shed 5 bases and J 4 bases; nucleotides not matched to a gene: 10. The CDR3 is CASSTTGLERYNEQFF. CDR3 DNA: TGTGCCAGCAGCACAACGGGACTAGAAAGGTACAATGAGCAGTTCTTC.

The chain combines TRBV4-1 with TRBJ1-3; no clear D. V lost 0 bases and J 0 bases, leaving 12 bases between the germline ends. This CDR3 contains 17 residues. CDR1 is MGHRA, CDR2 YSYEKL, per germline. The CDR3 nucleotides are TGCGCCAGCAGCCAAGATAGGAGGGATTACTCTGGAAACACCATATATTTT. It is translated as CASSQDRRDYSGNTIYF.

Here the CDR3 reads CASSPNIETQYF. CDR3 in DNA: TGTGCCAGCAGTCCTAACATCGAGACCCAGTACTTC. The chain has TRBV6-2 or TRBV6-3 and TRBJ2-5, with no clear D. This CDR3 contains 12 residues. Trimming shortened V by 5 bases and J by 5 bases, and 9 bases separated the two germline ends. Germline CDR1 is MNHEY and CDR2 is SVGEGT.

Ten or more counts support this clonotype. J is TRBJ2-5 and V is TRBV5-1; 9 bases agree with TRBD1. Per the germline V gene, CDR1 is SGHRS and CDR2 is YFSETQ. Losses at the gene ends were 2 bases for V and 5 bases for J; bases not matched to a gene: 7. CDR3 length equals 15 residues. The CDR3 coding sequence is TGCGCCAGCAGCTTCCTACAGGGGGCGATCGAGACCCAGTACTTC. Translation: CASSFLQGAIETQYF.

This chain joins TRBV19 and TRBJ1-1; D may be TRBD1 (6 bases). The CDR3 loop spans 13 amino acids. The ends were cut back, 6 bases at V and 5 bases at J, with 13 bases in the middle. Germline assignment: CDR1 LNHDA and CDR2 SQIVND (reference sequence). Here the CDR3 DNA reads TGTGCCAGTAGACAGGGAAGGAGGACTGAAGCTTTCTTT. Its protein product is CASRQGRRTEAFF.

This clonotype was counted between two and nine times. The J gene is TRBJ1-2, the V gene TRBV28, with TRBD1 as a possible D gene (5 bases). CDR1 and CDR2 from the germline V gene are MDHEN and SYDVKM. This CDR3 region has 14 residues. V lost 5 bases and J lost 4, with 14 bases in between. In DNA, the CDR3 is TGTGCCAGCAGTCTCCCCCCCACAGGCTATGGCTACACCTTC. Translated, it gives CASSLPPTGYGYTF.

The chain uses TRBV7-9 and TRBJ1-1; D might be TRBD1 (6 bases). The length of the CDR3 is 13 residues. Trimming pared 3 bases from V and 6 bases from J, leaving 11 bases between. Germline V gene sequence: CDR1 SEHNR, CDR2 FQNEAQ (reference sequence). The CDR3 loop reads CASSLSQGPEAFF. CDR3 DNA sequence: TGTGCCAGCAGCTTGTCGCAGGGGCCTGAAGCTTTCTTT.

V gene TRBV12-3 or TRBV12-4 combines with J gene TRBJ1-2; 9 bases align to TRBD1. The CDR3 extends over 13 amino acids. V was clipped by 6 bases and J by 8 bases; unmatched bases: 7. CDR3 protein: CASSWTGVGGYTF. The CDR3 coding sequence is TGTGCCAGCAGCTGGACAGGGGTTGGGGGCTACACCTTC.

CDR3 residues: CASGDSFYEQYF. The CDR3 DNA reads as TGTGCCAGTGGGGACAGCTTCTACGAGCAGTACTTC. The chain is built from TRBV28 and TRBJ2-7, with TRBD1 matching 7 bases. The CDR3 consists of 12 residues. Germline assignment: CDR1 MDHEN and CDR2 SYDVKM. V lost 9 bases to trimming and J lost 3 bases; unmatched junction nucleotides: 5.

This clonotype was detected ten times or more. V is TRBV27 and J is TRBJ2-7; D possibly corresponds to TRBD1 (6 bases). V lost 2 bases and J lost 3, with 8 bases in between. The CDR3 has 13 residues. Looked up from germline, CDR1 is MNHEY and CDR2 is SMNVEV (reference sequence). DNA of the CDR3: TGTGCCAGCAGTTTAACAGGGCTCTACGAGCAGTACTTC. Translating gives CASSLTGLYEQYF.